What follows is one TCR beta chain and its context. The sample is drawn from a study of T cell changes during pregnancy in multiple sclerosis. The V gene end was trimmed by 3 bases and the J gene end by 2 bases; junction bases not matched to a gene: 14. Germline CDR1 and CDR2: PRHDT and FYEKMQ (reference sequence). This CDR3 is 18 amino acids long. The method was immunoSEQ multiplex PCR; TCRdb's version includes in-frame clones alone and lacks a portion of them. This sample yields 75,000 to 80,000 clones, of which around 95% are seen a single time; around 0.75% belongs to the top ten. This material consisted of peripheral blood, taken in the second trimester of pregnancy. The clonotype comes from a female donor in good health, enrolled as a control in a pregnancy study. This rearrangement joins TRBV13 to TRBJ2-7; 9 bases line up with TRBD1. CDR3 nucleotide sequence: TGTGCCAGCAGCTTCTCTTACGAAGCCGGGACAGGGACCTACGAGCAGTACTTC. Translation: CASSFSYEAGTGTYEQYF.